This T cell receptor (beta chain) stems from a study of T-cell reconstitution after alpha-beta-depleted transplantation in children. The length of the CDR3 is 15 residues. V was trimmed by 6 bases and J by 6 bases, leaving 18 bases between them. Germline CDR1 is SGHRS and CDR2 is YFSETQ. Construction of the TCRbeta library involved unique molecular identifiers. TCRdb independently ran MiXCR on the PCR reads; one entry per CDR3 protein. The sample contains 190,000 or so distinct CDR3 sequences, over 5.5% of which appear only once. This clonotype was observed at least ten times. The source material was PBMCs from the stem cell graft donor, sampled from the stem cell graft. The chain uses TRBV5-1 and TRBJ1-4; TRBD1 might be the D (5 bases). The TCR comes from a human donor who donated a stem cell graft to a child with Wiskott-Aldrich syndrome. Written as DNA, the CDR3 is TGCGCCAGCAAGGACTGGGGGGGTGTGGATGAAAAACTGTTTTTT. It encodes CASKDWGGVDEKLFF. The entire variable domain, with the rest obtained from reference TRBV5-1 and TRBJ1-4, is as follows: KAGVTQTPRYLIKTRGQQVTLSCSPISGHRSVSWYQQTPGQGLQFLFEYFSETQRNKGNFPGRFSGRQFSNSRSEMNVSTLELGDSALYLCASKDWGGVDEKLFFGSGTQLSVL.